This TCR beta chain was found in a study of control samples from healthy donors and cancer patients. The junction had 10 bases not matched to a gene; V was cut back by 5 bases and J by 5 bases. Germline lookup yields CDR1 SGHDT and CDR2 YYEEEE. The CDR3 totals 17 residues. TCRdb's copy holds only in-frame clones and misses some; the assay was immunoSEQ multiplex PCR. This repertoire shows 65,000 to 90,000 clones, about 90% found once; its top ten account for around 20%. Sequenced: blood. This clonotype was sampled from a middle-aged man in good health. The rearrangement uses TRBV5-6 and TRBJ2-2, with 12 bases that match TRBD1. The CDR3 sequence is CASRAGQGAGKTGELFF. CDR3 bases: TGTGCCAGCAGAGCGGGACAGGGGGCGGGGAAGACCGGGGAGCTGTTTTTT. Full variable domain (outside the CDR3, taken from reference TRBV5-6 and TRBJ2-2): DAGVTQSPTHLIKTRGQQVTLRCSPKSGHDTVSWYQQALGQGPQFIFQYYEEEERQRGNFPDRFSGHQFPNYSSELNVNALLLGDSALYLCASRAGQGAGKTGELFFGEGSRLTVL.